The 24 T cell receptor beta chains below come from one sample, sequenced in a study of T cells in Graves' hyperthyroidism and ophthalmopathy. Researchers amplified the TCR beta CDR3 regions from RNA transcripts. RT-PCR in the first round (using the HTBI primer set) targeted the TCR CDR3. TCRdb re-derived calls from the multiplex PCR reads in MiXCR, one entry per CDR3 protein. Altogether about 280,000 distinct CDR3 sequences are present, less than 30% being singletons, with the ten largest covering about 25%. The sample taken for sequencing was blood. The receptors shown here come from a man aged 35-49 years with Graves' hyperthyroidism that later progressed to Graves' ophthalmopathy.

In its sample, this clonotype was seen many times. The V call is TRBV11-2, the J call TRBJ2-7; either TRBD1 or TRBD2 may fit D (5 bases each). The CDR3 runs to 15 residues. The germline V gene has CDR1 SGHAT and CDR2 FQNNGV. V was cut by 4 bases and J by 2 bases, with 15 bases left in between. This chain's CDR3 is CASSSVRDRPYEQYF. In nucleotides, the CDR3 is TGTGCCAGCAGCTCAGTCCGGGACCGCCCCTACGAGCAGTACTTC.

This clonotype was observed at least ten times. J is TRBJ2-2 and V is TRBV5-1; 9 bases agree with TRBD1. Germline trimming cut 4 bases from V and 6 bases from J; bases unmatched to any gene: 10. The germline V gene encodes CDR1 SGHRS and CDR2 YFSETQ. The CDR3 runs 16 residues. The CDR3 DNA follows: TGCGCCAGCAGCCCGCCCGGGACAGGGTCGGCCGGGGAGCTGTTTTTT. It codes for CASSPPGTGSAGELFF.

The chain carries TRBV28 and TRBJ2-7; weak D call: TRBD1 (5 bases). The CDR3 is 14 residues long. Trimming stripped 3 bases from V and 5 bases from J, with 14 bases between. Germline V gene sequence: CDR1 MDHEN, CDR2 SYDVKM. The CDR3 nucleotides read TGTGCCAGCAGTTTGGGCAGGGCGGCGGACGAGCAGTACTTC. Translated: CASSLGRAADEQYF.

This clonotype was picked up many times. The rearrangement links TRBV4-1 to TRBJ2-3; D gene ambiguous. Trimming cost V 8 bases and J 4 bases, with 13 bases left between them. Germline V gene sequence: CDR1 MGHRA, CDR2 YSYEKL. The CDR3 is 13 amino acids. The chain's CDR3 is CASGSHASDTQYF. CDR3 coding DNA: TGCGCCAGCGGATCCCACGCCTCAGATACGCAGTATTTT.

In its sample, this clonotype was seen many times. The rearrangement uses TRBV30 and TRBJ2-2; a weak D match, TRBD1 (5 bases). Germline V lookup: CDR1 GTSNPN, CDR2 SVGIG (reference sequence). V was trimmed by 2 bases and J by 0 bases, leaving 10 bases between them. The CDR3 is 15 amino acids. This chain's CDR3 is CAWSLGAANTGELFF. CDR3 coding DNA: TGTGCCTGGAGTCTTGGGGCCGCGAACACCGGGGAGCTGTTTTTT.

In this sample, this clonotype turned up many times. The chain recombines TRBV6-4 with TRBJ2-7; 12 positions agree with TRBD2. The V gene's germline CDR1 is MRHNA and CDR2 SNTAGT. CDR3 size: 14 residues. The trim removed 7 bases at V and 4 bases at J, leaving 5 bases unmatched. CDR3 coding DNA: TGTGCCAGCAAACGGACTAGCGGGGAGTACGAGCAGTACTTC. Its translation is CASKRTSGEYEQYF.

The chain carries TRBV2 and TRBJ1-2, with a tentative D call TRBD1 (5 bases). The V gene lost 3 bases and the J gene lost 12 bases, with 8 bases spanning the gap. CDR3 length: 10 amino acids. Per germline, CDR1 SNHLY and CDR2 FYNNEI. The CDR3 spells CASSEGVDTF. The DNA of the CDR3 is TGTGCCAGCAGTGAGGGGGTCGACACCTTC.

This chain connects TRBV6-1 to TRBJ2-4; unclear D gene. This CDR3 has 13 residues. Germline CDR1 and CDR2: MNHNS and SASEGT. Trimming took off 11 bases at V and 1 base at J, with 12 bases between the two ends. The CDR3 DNA follows: TGTGCCTCTTTATTACCTGCCAAAAACATTCAGTACTTC. Translating it yields CASLLPAKNIQYF.

There are a few counts of this clonotype. The chain joins TRBV12-3 or TRBV12-4 to TRBJ1-1; D is unclear. This CDR3 has 12 amino acids. V dropped 6 bases and J dropped 4 bases, with 9 bases sitting between them. This CDR3 is CASSFRSTEAFF. CDR3 bases: TGTGCCAGCAGCTTCAGGTCCACTGAAGCTTTCTTT.

This clonotype was found many times. The rearrangement uses TRBV9 and TRBJ2-7, with 7 bases matching TRBD1. The CDR3 extends over 12 amino acids. After removal of 4 bases from V and 6 bases from J, the junction contained 4 bases not matched to a gene. The germline V gene encodes CDR1 SGDLS and CDR2 YYNGEE. CDR3 in DNA: TGTGCCAGCAGCAGACAGGGTGTCGAGCAGTACTTC. It is translated as CASSRQGVEQYF. Full variable domain (rest looked up from reference TRBV9 and TRBJ2-7): DSGVTQTPKHLITATGQRVTLRCSPRSGDLSVYWYQQSLDQGLQFLIQYYNGEERAKGNILERFSAQQFPDLHSELNLSSLELGDSALYFCASSRQGVEQYFGPGTRLTVT.

The sample holds many counts of this clonotype. The rearrangement links TRBV12-3 or TRBV12-4 to TRBJ2-4; 9 nucleotides agree with TRBD1. This CDR3 has 15 amino acids. V was clipped by 5 bases and J by 3 bases; unmatched bases: 5. The DNA for the CDR3 is TGTGCCAGCAGTACAGGGGGCAGGGGCAAAAACATTCAGTACTTC. It encodes CASSTGGRGKNIQYF.

This clonotype was recorded at least ten times. The V call is TRBV6-5, the J call TRBJ2-5; D uncertain. The V end was cut by 7 bases, the J end by 0 bases, with 15 bases between. There are 15 residues in the CDR3. Germline V gene sequence: CDR1 MNHEY, CDR2 SVGAGI. CDR3 DNA: TGTGCCAGCAAACCACTCTTGGCGGACCAAGAGACCCAGTACTTC. Amino acids: CASKPLLADQETQYF.

This clonotype appeared many times. The CDR3 DNA follows: TGTGCCAGCAGCCGCCTGGGACCGATGAACACTGAAGCTTTCTTT. As protein: CASSRLGPMNTEAFF. V is TRBV28 and J is TRBJ1-1; a weak D match, TRBD1 (5 bases). V was trimmed by 6 bases and J by 0 bases, leaving 14 bases between them. The V gene's germline CDR1 is MDHEN and CDR2 SYDVKM. This CDR3 has 15 residues.

In its sample, this clonotype was seen many times. This chain's CDR3 is CASSLDSGQETQYF. In nucleotides, the CDR3 is TGTGCCAGCAGCTTAGACTCGGGGCAAGAGACCCAGTACTTC. The rearrangement joins TRBV7-9 to TRBJ2-5; D is possibly TRBD2 (5 bases). V gave up 1 base and J gave up 2 bases, with 8 bases separating them. The germline V gene encodes CDR1 SEHNR and CDR2 FQNEAQ (reference sequence). The CDR3 spans 14 residues.

This clonotype was seen many times. The chain is built from TRBV28 and TRBJ1-1, with TRBD1 matching over 7 bases. Trimming removed 5 bases from V and 1 base from J; junction bases left unmatched: 7. The CDR3 length is 15 residues. CDR1 is MDHEN, CDR2 SYDVKM, per germline. The CDR3, as DNA: TGTGCCAGCAGTCTTAGACAGGGACGGAACACTGAAGCTTTCTTT. Its protein is CASSLRQGRNTEAFF.

This clonotype appeared many times. The chain recombines TRBV12-3 or TRBV12-4 with TRBJ2-7, with 8 positions matching TRBD2. This CDR3 has 13 residues. J lost 3 bases, V lost 3 bases, and 1 base had no gene match. CDR3: CASSFGTSYEQYF. CDR3 nucleotide sequence: TGTGCCAGCAGTTTCGGGACTAGCTACGAGCAGTACTTC.

This clonotype was counted at least ten times. The V gene is TRBV18, the J gene TRBJ2-5; D is perhaps TRBD2 (5 bases). The CDR3 spans 13 residues. Trimming took 4 bases from V and 4 from J, leaving 10 bases between them. From germline, CDR1 is KGHSH and CDR2 LQKENI. The CDR3 loop reads CASSRREGETQYF. For the CDR3, the DNA is TGTGCCAGCTCACGACGCGAGGGAGAGACCCAGTACTTC.

This clonotype was observed many times. J is TRBJ1-5 and V is TRBV2; 7 bases fit TRBD1. The CDR3 spans 14 residues. Per the germline V gene, CDR1 is SNHLY and CDR2 is FYNNEI. Trimming at V came to 1 base and at J to 7 bases, leaving 4 bases not matched to a gene. The CDR3 loop reads CASSEEGARQPQHF. DNA of the CDR3: TGTGCCAGCAGTGAAGAGGGGGCTCGACAGCCCCAGCATTTT.

In this sample, this clonotype turned up a few times. The chain links TRBV6-1 to TRBJ2-4, with a weak D call TRBD1 (6 bases). The germline V and J ends were trimmed by 5 bases and 0 bases, with 14 bases remaining between them. CDR1 and CDR2 (germline): MNHNS, SASEGT. The CDR3 loop spans 16 amino acids. The CDR3: CASSRGQPLAKNIQYF. The CDR3 bases are TGTGCCAGCAGTAGGGGACAACCCCTAGCCAAAAACATTCAGTACTTC.

This clonotype was counted many times. The rearrangement joins TRBV9 to TRBJ2-3, with 8 bases matching TRBD2. V shed 1 base, J shed 5 bases, and the junction held 9 bases outside the gene matches. Germline V gives CDR1 SGDLS, CDR2 YYNGEE. The CDR3 length is 16 residues. As DNA, the CDR3 is TGTGCCAGCAGCGTAATTTCGAGCGGGAGAGTAGATACGCAGTATTTT. As protein: CASSVISSGRVDTQYF.

This clonotype was recorded at least ten times. The rearrangement uses TRBV28 and TRBJ2-2; 8 bases agree with TRBD2. The CDR3 loop spans 14 amino acids. Germline V lookup: CDR1 MDHEN, CDR2 SYDVKM. J lost 6 bases, V lost 5 bases, and 5 bases had no gene match. CDR3 nucleotides: TGTGCCAGCAGTCCGGGGACTAGGTCCGGGGAGCTGTTTTTT. Its translation: CASSPGTRSGELFF.

The V call is TRBV7-2, the J call TRBJ2-5; 7 nucleotides agree with TRBD1. The V gene's germline CDR1 is SGHTA and CDR2 FQGNSA. The CDR3 has 16 amino acids. With 1 base clipped from V and 5 bases from J, the junction kept 10 bases outside the gene matches. The CDR3 bases are TGTGCCAGCAGCTTAGTAGGGGGCCAAATTAGGGAGACCCAGTACTTC. Residues: CASSLVGGQIRETQYF.

At least ten counts were recorded for this clonotype. The chain uses TRBV19 and TRBJ1-1, with a weak D call TRBD1 (6 bases). Trimming took off 4 bases at V and 1 base at J, with 13 bases between the two ends. Germline loops: CDR1 LNHDA, CDR2 SQIVND (reference sequence). This CDR3 has 15 residues. CDR3 sequence reads: CASSKAGATNTEAFF. The CDR3, as DNA: TGTGCCAGTAGTAAGGCAGGGGCCACGAACACTGAAGCTTTCTTT. Full variable domain (missing parts from reference TRBV19 and TRBJ1-1): DGGITQSPKYLFRKEGQNVTLSCEQNLNHDAMYWYRQDPGQGLRLIYYSQIVNDFQKGDIAEGYSVSREKKESFPLTVTSAQKNPTAFYLCASSKAGATNTEAFFGQGTRLTVV.

Ten or more counts support this clonotype. The chain has TRBV19 and TRBJ2-7; no definite D call. Trimming removed 3 bases at V and 3 bases at J, with 6 bases between. Germline assignment: CDR1 LNHDA and CDR2 SQIVND (reference sequence). The CDR3 covers 12 residues. DNA of the CDR3: TGTGCCAGTAGTATCTCCGACTACGAGCAGTACTTC. Amino acids: CASSISDYEQYF.